This entry lists 6 T cell receptor beta chains sequenced from one sample in a study of T cell responses to AZD1222 COVID-19 vaccine. Here immunoSEQ multiplex PCR was the method, and the copy in TCRdb shows in-frame clones only, minus some. This sample has roughly 120,000 clones, with about 90% found just once. The sequencing used peripheral blood, collected 28 days after the second AZD1222 dose. These receptors were taken from an adult who received the AZD1222 COVID-19 vaccine.

The chain uses TRBV12-5 and TRBJ1-3, with D hard to call. With 0 bases removed from V and 3 bases from J, the gap between germline ends came to 15 bases. The CDR3 totals 17 residues. The germline CDR1 and CDR2 sequences are LGHNT and FRNRAP. The CDR3: CASGLVRGVTVGNTIYF. CDR3 nucleotide sequence: TGTGCTAGTGGTTTGGTCCGCGGGGTGACGGTTGGAAACACCATATATTTT. Filled out from reference TRBV12-5 and TRBJ1-3, the complete variable domain reads DARVTQTPRHKVTEMGQEVTMRCQPILGHNTVFWYRQTMMQGLELLAYFRNRAPLDDSGMPKDRFSAEMPDATLATLKIQPSEPRDSAVYFCASGLVRGVTVGNTIYFGEGSWLTVV.

Regarding this clone: Different DNA sequences within this sample yield the same CDR3. The chain carries TRBV4-3 and TRBJ2-3; 11 bases map to TRBD1. V was pared by 4 bases and J by 6 bases, with 3 bases of the junction left unmatched. Germline V gene data show CDR1 as LGHNA and CDR2 as YSLEER. The CDR3 is 14 amino acids. CDR3 amino acids: CASSLGQGADTQYF. CDR3 sequence (DNA): TGCGCCAGCAGCCTCGGACAGGGGGCCGATACGCAGTATTTT.

This clone was picked up one time. The chain has TRBV30 and TRBJ2-1, with TRBD2 matching over 9 bases. Trimming removed 5 bases from V and 3 bases from J; junction bases left unmatched: 5. The CDR3 runs to 14 residues. Per the germline V gene, CDR1 is GTSNPN and CDR2 is SVGIG (reference sequence). For the CDR3, the DNA is TGTGCCTGGGCCGGGACTAGCTACTACAATGAGCAGTTCTTC. Its protein product is CAWAGTSYYNEQFF.

The chain combines TRBV2 with TRBJ1-2, with D possibly being TRBD1 (6 bases). This CDR3 region has 15 residues. The V gene lost 6 bases and the J gene lost 9 bases, with 23 bases spanning the gap. Germline lookup yields CDR1 SNHLY and CDR2 FYNNEI. CDR3 nucleotide sequence: TGTGCCAGCAGGGGGGCGGCCAGGGGATTACTTAGCTACACCTTC. This sequence encodes CASRGAARGLLSYTF. The full variable domain, its missing parts supplied by reference TRBV2 and TRBJ1-2, is EPEVTQTPSHQVTQMGQEVILRCVPISNHLYFYWYRQILGQKVEFLVSFYNNEISEKSEIFDDQFSVERPDGSNFTLKIRSTKLEDSAMYFCASRGAARGLLSYTFGSGTRLTVV.

The chain couples TRBV2 to TRBJ1-1; D not certain. Germline V gene lookup returns CDR1 SNHLY and CDR2 FYNNEI. The CDR3 sequence is 14 residues long. V gave up 6 bases and J gave up 2 bases, with 13 bases separating them. The CDR3 loop reads CASSYREGNTEAFF. The CDR3 DNA is TGTGCCAGCAGCTACCGGGAGGGTAACACTGAAGCTTTCTTT.

This chain links TRBV6-2 or TRBV6-3 with TRBJ2-4; 7 nucleotides agree with TRBD1. The J segment lost 0 bases and the V segment lost 6 bases, leaving 8 bases of the junction unmatched. Germline CDR1 reads MNHEY; CDR2 reads SVGEGT. The CDR3 is made up of 16 amino acids. CDR3 sequence: CASSPRDRLAKNIQYF. The CDR3 region has the DNA TGTGCCAGCAGCCCCCGGGACAGACTAGCCAAAAACATTCAGTACTTC.